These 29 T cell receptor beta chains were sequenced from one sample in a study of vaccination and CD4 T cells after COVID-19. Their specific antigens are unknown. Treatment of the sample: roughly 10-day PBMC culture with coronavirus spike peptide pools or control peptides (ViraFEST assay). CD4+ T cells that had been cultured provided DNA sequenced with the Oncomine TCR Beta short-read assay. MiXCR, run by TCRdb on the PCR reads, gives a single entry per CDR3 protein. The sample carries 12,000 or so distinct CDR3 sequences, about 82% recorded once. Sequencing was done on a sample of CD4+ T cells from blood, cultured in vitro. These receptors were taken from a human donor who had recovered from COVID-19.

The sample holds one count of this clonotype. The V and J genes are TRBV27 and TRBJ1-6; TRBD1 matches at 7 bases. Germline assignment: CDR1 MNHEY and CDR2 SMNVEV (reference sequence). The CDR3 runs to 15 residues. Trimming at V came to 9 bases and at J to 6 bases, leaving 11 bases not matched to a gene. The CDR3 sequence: CASKLTGTANSPLHF. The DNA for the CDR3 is TGTGCCAGTAAACTAACCGGGACAGCTAATTCACCCCTCCACTTT.

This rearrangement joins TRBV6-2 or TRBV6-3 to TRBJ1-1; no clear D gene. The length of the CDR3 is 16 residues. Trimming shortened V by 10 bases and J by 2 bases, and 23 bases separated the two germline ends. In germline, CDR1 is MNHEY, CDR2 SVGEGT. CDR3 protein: CATEPPLGDPNTEAFF. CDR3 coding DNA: TGTGCCACCGAGCCTCCTCTTGGCGATCCCAACACTGAAGCTTTCTTT.

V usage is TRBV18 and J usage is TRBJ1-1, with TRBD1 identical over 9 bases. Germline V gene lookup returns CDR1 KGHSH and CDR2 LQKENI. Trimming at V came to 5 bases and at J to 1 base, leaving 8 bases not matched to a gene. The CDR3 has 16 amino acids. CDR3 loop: CASSIQGAGANTEAFF. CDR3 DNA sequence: TGTGCCAGCTCAATACAGGGGGCAGGGGCGAACACTGAAGCTTTCTTT.

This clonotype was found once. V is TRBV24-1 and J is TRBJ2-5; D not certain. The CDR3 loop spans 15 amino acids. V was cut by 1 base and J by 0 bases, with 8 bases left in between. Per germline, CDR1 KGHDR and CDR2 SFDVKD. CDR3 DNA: TGTGCCACCAGTGATTTAGACGTGGACCAAGAGACCCAGTACTTC. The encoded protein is CATSDLDVDQETQYF.

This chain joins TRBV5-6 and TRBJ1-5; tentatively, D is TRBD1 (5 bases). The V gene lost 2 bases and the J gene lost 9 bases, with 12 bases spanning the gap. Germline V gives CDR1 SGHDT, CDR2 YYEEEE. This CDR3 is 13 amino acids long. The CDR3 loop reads CASSLATEGPQHF. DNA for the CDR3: TGTGCCAGCAGCTTAGCGACAGAGGGGCCCCAGCATTTT. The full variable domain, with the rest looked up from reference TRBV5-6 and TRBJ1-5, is DAGVTQSPTHLIKTRGQQVTLRCSPKSGHDTVSWYQQALGQGPQFIFQYYEEEERQRGNFPDRFSGHQFPNYSSELNVNALLLGDSALYLCASSLATEGPQHFGDGTRLSIL.

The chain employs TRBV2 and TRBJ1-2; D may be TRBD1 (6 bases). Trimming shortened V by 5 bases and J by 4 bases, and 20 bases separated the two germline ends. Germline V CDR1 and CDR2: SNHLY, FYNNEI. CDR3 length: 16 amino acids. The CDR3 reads CASSLPTGPPLYGYTF. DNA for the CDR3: TGTGCCAGCAGTCTCCCGACAGGCCCCCCCCTCTATGGCTACACCTTC.

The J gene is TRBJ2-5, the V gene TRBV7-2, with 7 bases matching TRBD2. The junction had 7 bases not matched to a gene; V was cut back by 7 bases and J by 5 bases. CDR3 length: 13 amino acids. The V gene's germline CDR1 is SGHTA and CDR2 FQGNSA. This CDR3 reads CASTRLGGETQYF. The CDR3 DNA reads TGTGCCAGCACACGCCTCGGGGGGGAGACCCAGTACTTC.

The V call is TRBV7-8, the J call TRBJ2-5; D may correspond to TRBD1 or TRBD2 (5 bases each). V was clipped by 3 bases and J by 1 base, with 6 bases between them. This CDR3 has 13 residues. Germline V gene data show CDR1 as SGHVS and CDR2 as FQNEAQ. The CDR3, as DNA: TGTGCCAGCAGCTTGGGACCCCAAGAGACCCAGTACTTC. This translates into CASSLGPQETQYF.

The CDR3 region has the DNA TGTGCCAGCACTTTGGGGGAGGCCGACACCGGGGAGCTGTTTTTT. Its protein is CASTLGEADTGELFF. The chain uses TRBV28 and TRBJ2-2; possible D gene TRBD2, 6 bases. V was clipped by 7 bases and J by 3 bases, with 15 bases between them. Germline V gene lookup returns CDR1 MDHEN and CDR2 SYDVKM. CDR3 size: 15 residues. Drawing the rest from reference TRBV28 and TRBJ2-2, the complete variable domain is DVKVTQSSRYLVKRTGEKVFLECVQDMDHENMFWYRQDPGLGLRLIYFSYDVKMKEKGDIPEGYSVSREKKERFSLILESASTNQTSMYLCASTLGEADTGELFFGEGSRLTVL.

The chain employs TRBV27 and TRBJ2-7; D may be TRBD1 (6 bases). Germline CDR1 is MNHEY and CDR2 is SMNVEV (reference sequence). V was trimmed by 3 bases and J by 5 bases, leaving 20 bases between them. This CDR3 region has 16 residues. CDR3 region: CASSLIQGPAIHEQYF. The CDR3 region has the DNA TGTGCCAGCAGTTTGATACAGGGACCAGCGATCCACGAGCAGTACTTC.

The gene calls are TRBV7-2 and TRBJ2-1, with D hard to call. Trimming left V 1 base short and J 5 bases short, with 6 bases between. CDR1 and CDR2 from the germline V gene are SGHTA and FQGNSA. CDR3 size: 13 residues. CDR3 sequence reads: CASSLGWDNEQFF. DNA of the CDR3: TGTGCCAGCAGCTTAGGTTGGGACAATGAGCAGTTCTTC.

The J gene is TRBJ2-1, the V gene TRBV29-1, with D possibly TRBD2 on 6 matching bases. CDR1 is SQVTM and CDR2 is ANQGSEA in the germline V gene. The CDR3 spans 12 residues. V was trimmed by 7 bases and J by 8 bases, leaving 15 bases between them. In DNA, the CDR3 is TGCAGCGCGACCCTGACTAGTGATGAGCAGTTCTTC. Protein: CSATLTSDEQFF.

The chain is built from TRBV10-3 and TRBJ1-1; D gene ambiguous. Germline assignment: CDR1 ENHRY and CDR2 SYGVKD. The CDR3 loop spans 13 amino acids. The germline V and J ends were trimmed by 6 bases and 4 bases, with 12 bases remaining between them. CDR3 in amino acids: CAIRTMGGTEAFF. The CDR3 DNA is TGTGCCATCAGGACGATGGGAGGCACTGAAGCTTTCTTT.

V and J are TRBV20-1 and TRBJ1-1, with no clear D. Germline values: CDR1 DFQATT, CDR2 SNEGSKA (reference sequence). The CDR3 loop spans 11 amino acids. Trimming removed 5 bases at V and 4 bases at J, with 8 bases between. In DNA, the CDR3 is TGCAGTGCTTATCAAGCCACTGAAGCTTTCTTT. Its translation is CSAYQATEAFF.

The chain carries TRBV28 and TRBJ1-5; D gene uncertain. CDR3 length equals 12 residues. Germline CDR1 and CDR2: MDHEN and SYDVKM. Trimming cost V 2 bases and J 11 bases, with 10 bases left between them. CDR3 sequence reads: CASSLRLRAQHF. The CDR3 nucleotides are TGTGCCAGCAGTTTAAGACTTCGGGCCCAGCATTTT.

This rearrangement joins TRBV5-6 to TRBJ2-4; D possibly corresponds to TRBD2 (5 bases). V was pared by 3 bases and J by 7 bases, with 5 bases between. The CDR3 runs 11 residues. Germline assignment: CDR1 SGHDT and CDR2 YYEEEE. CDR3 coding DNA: TGTGCCAGCAGCTCGGGGAACATTCAGTACTTC. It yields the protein CASSSGNIQYF.

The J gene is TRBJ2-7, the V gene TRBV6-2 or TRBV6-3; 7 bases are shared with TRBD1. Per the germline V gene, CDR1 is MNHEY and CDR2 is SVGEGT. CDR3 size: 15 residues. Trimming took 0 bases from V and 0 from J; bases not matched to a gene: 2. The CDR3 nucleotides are TGTGCCAGCAGTTACTCCAACAGGGGCTCCTACGAGCAGTACTTC. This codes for CASSYSNRGSYEQYF.

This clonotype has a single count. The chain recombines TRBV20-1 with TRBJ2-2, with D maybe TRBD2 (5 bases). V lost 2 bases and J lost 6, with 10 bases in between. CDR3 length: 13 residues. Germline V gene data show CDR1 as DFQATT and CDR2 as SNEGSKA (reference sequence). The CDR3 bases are TGCAGTGCTAGACCAAGCGGCCCCGGGGAGCTGTTTTTT. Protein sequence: CSARPSGPGELFF.

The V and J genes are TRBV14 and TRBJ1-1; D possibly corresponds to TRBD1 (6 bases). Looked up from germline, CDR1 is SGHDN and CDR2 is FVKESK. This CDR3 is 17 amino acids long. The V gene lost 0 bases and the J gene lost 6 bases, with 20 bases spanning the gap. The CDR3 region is CASSQEGPHREVPEAFF. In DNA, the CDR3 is TGTGCCAGCAGCCAAGAGGGGCCCCACAGGGAAGTCCCTGAAGCTTTCTTT.

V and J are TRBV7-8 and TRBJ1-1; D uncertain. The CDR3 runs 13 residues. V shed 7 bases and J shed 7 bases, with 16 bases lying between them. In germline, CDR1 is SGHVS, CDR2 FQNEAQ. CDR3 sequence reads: CASTGWPPNEAFF. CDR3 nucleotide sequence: TGTGCCAGCACTGGTTGGCCACCTAATGAAGCTTTCTTT. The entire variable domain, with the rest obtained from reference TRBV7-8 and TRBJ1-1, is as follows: GAGVSQSPRYKVAKRGQDVALRCDPISGHVSLFWYQQALGQGPEFLTYFQNEAQLDKSGLPSDRFFAERPEGSVSTLKIQRTQQEDSAVYLCASTGWPPNEAFFGQGTRLTVV.

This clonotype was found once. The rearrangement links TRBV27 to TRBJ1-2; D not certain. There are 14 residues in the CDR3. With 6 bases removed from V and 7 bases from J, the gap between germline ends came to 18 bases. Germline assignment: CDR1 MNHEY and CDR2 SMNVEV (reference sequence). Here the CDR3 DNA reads TGTGCCAGCAGCCGTACGCGGTCCCTAGGTGGCTACACCTTC. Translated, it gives CASSRTRSLGGYTF.

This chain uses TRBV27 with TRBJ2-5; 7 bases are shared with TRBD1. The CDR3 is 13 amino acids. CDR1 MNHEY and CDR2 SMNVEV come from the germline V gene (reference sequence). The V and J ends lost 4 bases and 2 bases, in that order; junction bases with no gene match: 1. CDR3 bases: TGTGCCAGCAGTTCGGGACAGCAAGAGACCCAGTACTTC. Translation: CASSSGQQETQYF.

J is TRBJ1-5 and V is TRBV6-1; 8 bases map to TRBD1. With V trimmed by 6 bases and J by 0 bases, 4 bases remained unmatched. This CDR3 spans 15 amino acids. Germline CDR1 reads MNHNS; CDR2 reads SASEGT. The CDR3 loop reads CASSDRGVSNQPQHF. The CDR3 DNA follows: TGTGCCAGCAGCGACAGGGGAGTTAGCAATCAGCCCCAGCATTTT.

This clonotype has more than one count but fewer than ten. CDR3 in amino acids: CSRSGGGNQPQHF. CDR3 nucleotide sequence: TGCAGCCGGTCCGGGGGTGGGAATCAGCCCCAGCATTTT. V and J are TRBV20-1 and TRBJ1-5; D is possibly TRBD1 (5 bases). CDR1 DFQATT and CDR2 SNEGSKA come from the germline V gene (reference sequence). The length of the CDR3 is 13 residues.

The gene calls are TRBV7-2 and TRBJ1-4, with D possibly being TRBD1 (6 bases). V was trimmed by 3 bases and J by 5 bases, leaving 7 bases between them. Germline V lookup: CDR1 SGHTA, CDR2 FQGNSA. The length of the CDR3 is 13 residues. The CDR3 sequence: CASSFGQNEKLFF. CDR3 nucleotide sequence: TGTGCCAGCAGCTTTGGACAGAATGAAAAACTGTTTTTT.

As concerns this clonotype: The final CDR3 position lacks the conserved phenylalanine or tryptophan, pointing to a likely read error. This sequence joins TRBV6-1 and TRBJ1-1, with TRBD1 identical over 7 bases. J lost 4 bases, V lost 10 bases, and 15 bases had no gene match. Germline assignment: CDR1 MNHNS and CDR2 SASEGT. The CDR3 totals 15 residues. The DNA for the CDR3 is TGTGCCATCCGACAGGGTATCTCTGGGGGCACTGAAGCTTTCTTG. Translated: CAIRQGISGGTEAFL.

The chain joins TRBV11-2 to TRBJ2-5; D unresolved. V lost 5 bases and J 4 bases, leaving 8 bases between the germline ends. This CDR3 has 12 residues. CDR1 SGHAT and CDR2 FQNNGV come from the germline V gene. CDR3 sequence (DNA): TGTGCCAGCAGCAAACTTAGAGAGACCCAGTACTTC. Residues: CASSKLRETQYF.

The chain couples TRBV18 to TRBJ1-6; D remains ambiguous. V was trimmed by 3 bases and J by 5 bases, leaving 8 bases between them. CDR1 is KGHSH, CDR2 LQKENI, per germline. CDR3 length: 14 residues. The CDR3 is CASSPESDNSPLHF. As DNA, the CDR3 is TGTGCCAGCTCACCGGAGAGCGATAATTCACCCCTCCACTTT.

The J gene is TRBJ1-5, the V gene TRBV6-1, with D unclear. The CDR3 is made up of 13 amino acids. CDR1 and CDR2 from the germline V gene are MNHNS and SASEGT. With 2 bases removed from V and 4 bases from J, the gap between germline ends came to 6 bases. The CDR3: CASSESGNQPQHF. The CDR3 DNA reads TGTGCCAGCAGTGAATCCGGGAATCAGCCCCAGCATTTT.